Listed here are 5 T cell receptor beta chains from one sample, sequenced in a study of tumor-infiltrating lymphocytes in glioblastoma multiforme. TCR beta libraries were built from RNA through three nested multiplex PCR rounds using modified ARM-PCR. TCRdb reanalysed the multiplex PCR reads using MiXCR and keeps one entry per CDR3 protein. The sample holds fewer than 40,000 distinct CDR3 sequences, 50% to 75% seen once. Material for sequencing was brain tumor tissue. These receptors were collected from a male donor with glioblastoma.

This clonotype has at least ten counts. The gene calls are TRBV10-3 and TRBJ2-7; possibly TRBD1 for D (5 bases). The CDR3 contains 15 residues. Trimming took 3 bases from V and 4 from J, leaving 16 bases between them. Per the germline V gene, CDR1 is ENHRY and CDR2 is SYGVKD. The chain's CDR3 is CAISDQGKGKYEQYF. DNA for the CDR3: TGTGCCATCAGTGACCAAGGAAAGGGGAAATACGAGCAGTACTTC.

Of note for this clonotype: At one end, the junction sequence differs from germline, possibly due to a read error. The CDR3: CAISVTTNTEASF. DNA for the CDR3: TGTGCCATCTCGGTTACGACTAACACTGAAGCTTCCTTT. V usage is TRBV10-3 and J usage is TRBJ1-1; D unresolved. The CDR3 is made up of 13 amino acids. Germline V gives CDR1 ENHRY, CDR2 SYGVKD.

Points on this clonotype: The DNA is omitted, as the CDR3 cannot be located on it reliably, and the CDR3 follows TCRdb's listing. The rearrangement joins TRBV29-1 to TRBJ1-1; the table's D gene call, TRBD1, was not cross checked with the DNA. The CDR3 is 12 residues long, ends included. Looked up from germline, CDR1 is SQVTM and CDR2 is ANQGSEA. CDR3: CSVGRGNNEAFF.

On this clonotype itself: This may come from a read error, since a much larger clone is one base off. In this CDR3 the conserved last residue, phenylalanine or tryptophan, is missing, so a read error is likely. The J gene is TRBJ1-2, the V gene TRBV28; 7 nucleotides align to TRBD1. Trimming removed 6 bases from V and 7 bases from J; junction bases left unmatched: 8. Germline CDR1 and CDR2: MDHEN and SYDVKM. This CDR3 is built from 13 residues. CDR3 DNA: TGTGCCAGCAGACCTACAGGGGACCGTGGCTACACCATC. Protein sequence: CASRPTGDRGYTI.

The chain recombines TRBV2 with TRBJ2-7; 7 nucleotides match TRBD1. The CDR3 contains 14 residues. Germline CDR1 reads SNHLY; CDR2 reads FYNNEI. The V gene end was trimmed by 5 bases and the J gene end by 3 bases; junction bases not matched to a gene: 7. The CDR3, as DNA: TGTGCCAGCAGTTCGGGACAGAGGAACTACGAGCAGTACTTC. Its protein is CASSSGQRNYEQYF.